One and the same sample provided the 2 T cell receptor beta chains below, sequenced in a study of cytomegalovirus exposure and HLA in healthy donors. Vbeta (60) and Jbeta (13) primers were used in the PCR. Measured with immunoSEQ multiplex PCR; TCRdb has only the in-frame clones, and not every one. The ten top clones account for over 0.8%, within a sample of approximately 120,000 clones. The sample was PBMCs. These receptors were obtained from a man aged 18 to 29 in good health and CMV-seronegative.

The chain is built from TRBV9 and TRBJ2-1; possibly TRBD2 for D (6 bases). V shed 4 bases and J shed 9 bases, with 17 bases lying between them. Germline CDR1 is SGDLS and CDR2 is YYNGEE. The CDR3 length is 14 residues. DNA of the CDR3: TGTGCCAGCAGCCCCCCTGCTAGCGCGGGTGAGCAGTTCTTC. Its translation is CASSPPASAGEQFF. The whole variable domain, filled in from reference TRBV9 and TRBJ2-1, reads DSGVTQTPKHLITATGQRVTLRCSPRSGDLSVYWYQQSLDQGLQFLIQYYNGEERAKGNILERFSAQQFPDLHSELNLSSLELGDSALYFCASSPPASAGEQFFGPGTRLTVL.

This chain connects TRBV29-1 to TRBJ1-6; no reliable D call. CDR1 is SQVTM, CDR2 ANQGSEA, per germline. This CDR3 has 13 residues. V dropped 4 bases and J dropped 7 bases, with 11 bases sitting between them. CDR3: CSVAETGNSPLHF. CDR3 in DNA: TGCAGCGTTGCCGAGACGGGGAATTCACCCCTCCACTTT.